These 13 T cell receptor beta chains originate from one sample sequenced in a study of T-cell reconstitution after alpha-beta-depleted transplantation in children. A TCRbeta library incorporating unique molecular identifiers was prepared. One entry per CDR3 protein results from TCRdb running MiXCR on the PCR reads. Of some 200,000 distinct CDR3 sequences listed, approximately 8.4% are singletons. Sequenced here: PBMCs, mostly from graft donor cells, sampled 360 days after TCRalphabeta/CD19-depleted stem cell transplant. The receptors shown here come from a male patient between 2 and 10 years old who had a stem cell transplant for acute myeloid leukemia, so the T cells may come from the graft donor.

This clonotype appeared many times. The CDR3 reads CASSPQSNYGYTF. In nucleotides, the CDR3 is TGTGCCAGCAGCCCCCAGTCTAACTATGGCTACACCTTC. This chain uses TRBV7-2 with TRBJ1-2; no definite D call. Germline V lookup: CDR1 SGHTA, CDR2 FQGNSA. The CDR3 consists of 13 residues. V was shortened by 5 bases and J by 0 bases, with 7 bases between the two germline ends.

This clonotype showed up just a few times. V is TRBV29-1 and J is TRBJ2-5; 8 positions agree with TRBD1. The CDR3 is 13 residues long. In germline, CDR1 is SQVTM, CDR2 ANQGSEA. V was pared by 7 bases and J by 5 bases, with 9 bases of the junction left unmatched. Here the CDR3 DNA reads TGCAGCGGATACAGGGGGATACGGGAGACCCAGTACTTC. It codes for CSGYRGIRETQYF.

This clonotype was seen a handful of times. The chain has TRBV7-8 and TRBJ1-5; 10 bases are a match to TRBD1. V lost 1 base, J lost 6 bases, and 18 bases stayed unmatched. Germline CDR1 SGHVS, CDR2 FQNEAQ. The CDR3 length is 20 residues. The CDR3 DNA reads as TGTGCCAGCAGCTTAGTGCGGGACAGGGGCCCCCCACGACGCGGTCAGCCCCAGCATTTT. Its protein is CASSLVRDRGPPRRGQPQHF.

This clonotype occurred many times. V and J are TRBV20-1 and TRBJ2-4; the D is unclear. This CDR3 comprises 17 residues. V shed 3 bases and J shed 3 bases, with 21 bases lying between them. Per germline, CDR1 DFQATT and CDR2 SNEGSKA (reference sequence). The CDR3 here is CSASGPSLGLVKNIQYF. The CDR3 coding sequence is TGCAGTGCTAGTGGGCCCTCGCTGGGGTTAGTCAAAAACATTCAGTACTTC.

This chain uses TRBV3-1 with TRBJ1-5; D unresolved. V was cut by 3 bases and J by 6 bases, with 6 bases left in between. Germline V gene sequence: CDR1 LGHDT, CDR2 YNNKEL (reference sequence). This CDR3 is 12 amino acids long. The CDR3 sequence is CASSQMGQPQHF. CDR3 in DNA: TGTGCCAGCAGCCAGATGGGTCAGCCCCAGCATTTT.

This clonotype was recorded a few times. This chain uses TRBV7-9 with TRBJ2-5; D is possibly TRBD1 (6 bases). V shed 5 bases and J shed 2 bases, with 12 bases lying between them. The germline V gene has CDR1 SEHNR and CDR2 FQNEAQ (reference sequence). The CDR3 contains 14 residues. As DNA, the CDR3 is TGTGCCAGCAGCATCCGAGGGGGACAAGAGACCCAGTACTTC. The encoded protein is CASSIRGGQETQYF.

The rearrangement joins TRBV6-1 to TRBJ2-7; TRBD2 agrees at 11 bases. Germline assignment: CDR1 MNHNS and CDR2 SASEGT. Trimming removed 6 bases from V and 6 bases from J; junction bases left unmatched: 7. The CDR3 loop spans 14 amino acids. CDR3 loop: CASRGPGLAAEQYF. DNA for the CDR3: TGTGCCAGCAGAGGTCCGGGACTAGCGGCCGAGCAGTACTTC.

The V gene is TRBV12-3 or TRBV12-4, the J gene TRBJ2-7, with no clear D. Trimming left V 6 bases short and J 5 bases short, with 11 bases between. This CDR3 is built from 12 residues. CDR3 in amino acids: CASSLSIHEQYF. The CDR3 DNA reads TGTGCCAGCAGCTTGTCAATCCACGAGCAGTACTTC.

V usage is TRBV5-5 and J usage is TRBJ1-5; D unresolved. The CDR3 is 15 residues long. The V gene's germline CDR1 is SGHKS and CDR2 YYEKEE (reference sequence). V lost 0 bases to trimming and J lost 6 bases, with 13 bases between them. The chain's CDR3 is CASSLASPLGQPQHF. CDR3 nucleotides: TGTGCCAGCAGCTTGGCGTCGCCATTGGGTCAGCCCCAGCATTTT.

This clonotype was found many times. The chain links TRBV9 to TRBJ2-1; D possibly corresponds to TRBD2 (5 bases). CDR3 length equals 18 residues. V was cut by 0 bases and J by 2 bases, with 18 bases left in between. Germline V gene data show CDR1 as SGDLS and CDR2 as YYNGEE. The CDR3 loop reads CASSVGPRSERTYNEQFF. The CDR3 DNA sequence: TGTGCCAGCAGCGTAGGGCCCCGGTCCGAGCGGACCTACAATGAGCAGTTCTTC.

The genes are TRBV12-3 or TRBV12-4 and TRBJ2-1, with a tentative D call TRBD2 (6 bases). Deletions cut 8 bases from V and 10 bases from J, with 24 bases between. The CDR3 covers 15 residues. The CDR3 here is CASGPTRDMGGEQFF. The CDR3 DNA is TGTGCCAGCGGACCTACTAGGGATATGGGAGGCGAGCAGTTCTTC.

This clonotype was counted a few times. The chain carries TRBV12-3 or TRBV12-4 and TRBJ1-2; D unresolved. The CDR3 covers 15 residues. The V gene lost 3 bases and the J gene lost 4 bases, with 15 bases spanning the gap. The CDR3 spells CASSFDEGSSYGYTF. The CDR3 DNA reads as TGTGCCAGCAGTTTCGACGAGGGTTCGAGCTATGGCTACACCTTC.

This clonotype has at least ten counts. The V gene is TRBV20-1, the J gene TRBJ2-1; 10 nucleotides agree with TRBD2. The CDR3 runs to 16 residues. Germline V lookup: CDR1 DFQATT, CDR2 SNEGSKA (reference sequence). J gave up 3 bases and V 4 bases, and 9 bases lay outside the gene matches. This chain's CDR3 is CSAKSSGRRRYNEQFF. The CDR3 DNA reads as TGCAGTGCTAAATCTAGCGGGAGACGTCGCTACAATGAGCAGTTCTTC.